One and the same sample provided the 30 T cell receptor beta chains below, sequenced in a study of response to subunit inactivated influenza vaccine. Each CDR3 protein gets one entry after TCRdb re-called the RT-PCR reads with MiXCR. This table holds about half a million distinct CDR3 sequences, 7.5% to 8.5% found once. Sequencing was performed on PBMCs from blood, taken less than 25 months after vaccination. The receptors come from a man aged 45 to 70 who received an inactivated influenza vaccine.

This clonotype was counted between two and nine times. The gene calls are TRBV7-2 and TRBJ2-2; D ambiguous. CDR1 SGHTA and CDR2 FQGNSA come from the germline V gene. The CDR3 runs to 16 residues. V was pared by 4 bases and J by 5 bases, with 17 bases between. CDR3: CASSYPIGPRTGELFF. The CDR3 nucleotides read TGTGCCAGCAGCTACCCGATAGGGCCGAGGACCGGGGAGCTGTTTTTT.

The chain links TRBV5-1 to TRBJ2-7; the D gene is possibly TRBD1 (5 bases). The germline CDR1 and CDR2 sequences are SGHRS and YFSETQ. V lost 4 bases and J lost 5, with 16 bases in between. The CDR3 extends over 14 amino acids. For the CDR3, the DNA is TGCGCCAGCAGCCAGGACATGAGGTCTGACGAGCAGTACTTC. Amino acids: CASSQDMRSDEQYF.

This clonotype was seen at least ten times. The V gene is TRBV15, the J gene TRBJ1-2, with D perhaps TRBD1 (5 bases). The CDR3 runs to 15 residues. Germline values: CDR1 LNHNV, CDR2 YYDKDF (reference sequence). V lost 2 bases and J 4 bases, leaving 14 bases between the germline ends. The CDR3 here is CATSRLGGDPYGYTF. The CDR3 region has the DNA TGTGCCACCAGCAGACTCGGAGGGGACCCCTATGGCTACACCTTC.

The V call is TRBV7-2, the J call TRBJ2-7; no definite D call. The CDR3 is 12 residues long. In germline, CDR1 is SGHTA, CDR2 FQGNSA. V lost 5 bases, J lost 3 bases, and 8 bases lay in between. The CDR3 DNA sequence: TGTGCCAGCAGCCCAGCTAACTACGAGCAGTACTTC. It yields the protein CASSPANYEQYF.

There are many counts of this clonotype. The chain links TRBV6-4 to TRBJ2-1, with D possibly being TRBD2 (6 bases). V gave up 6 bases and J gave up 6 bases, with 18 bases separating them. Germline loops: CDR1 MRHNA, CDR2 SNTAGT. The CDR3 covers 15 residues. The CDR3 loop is CASRTRSGGSNEQFF. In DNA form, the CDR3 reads TGTGCCAGCAGAACCCGAAGTGGGGGGTCCAATGAGCAGTTCTTC.

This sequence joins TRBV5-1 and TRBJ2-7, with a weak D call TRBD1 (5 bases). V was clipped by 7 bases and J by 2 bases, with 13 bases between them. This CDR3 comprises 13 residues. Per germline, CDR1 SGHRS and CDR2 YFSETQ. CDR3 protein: CASALAGPYEQYF. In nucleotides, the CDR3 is TGCGCCAGCGCCCTGGCAGGGCCCTACGAGCAGTACTTC.

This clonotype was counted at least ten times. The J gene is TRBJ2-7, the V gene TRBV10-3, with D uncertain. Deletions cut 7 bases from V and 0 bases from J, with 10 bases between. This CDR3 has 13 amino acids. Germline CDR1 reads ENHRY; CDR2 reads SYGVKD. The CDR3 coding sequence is TGTGCCATCATGGGCTTGAGCTCCTACGAGCAGTACTTC. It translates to CAIMGLSSYEQYF.

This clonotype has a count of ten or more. CDR3 DNA: TGTGCCAGCAGTTTACTCCTAGCGGGGGAGAGGGGGCAGTTCTTC. It yields the protein CASSLLLAGERGQFF. The chain recombines TRBV12-3 or TRBV12-4 with TRBJ2-1; 10 bases are shared with TRBD2. The CDR3 totals 15 residues. Losses at the gene ends were 2 bases for V and 12 bases for J; bases not matched to a gene: 10.

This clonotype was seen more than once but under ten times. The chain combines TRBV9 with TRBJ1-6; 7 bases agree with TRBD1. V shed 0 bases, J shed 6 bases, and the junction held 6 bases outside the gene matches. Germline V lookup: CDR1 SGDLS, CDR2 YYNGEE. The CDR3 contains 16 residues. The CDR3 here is CASSVERDSPNSPLHF. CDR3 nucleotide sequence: TGTGCCAGCAGCGTAGAGCGGGACAGCCCTAATTCACCCCTCCACTTT.

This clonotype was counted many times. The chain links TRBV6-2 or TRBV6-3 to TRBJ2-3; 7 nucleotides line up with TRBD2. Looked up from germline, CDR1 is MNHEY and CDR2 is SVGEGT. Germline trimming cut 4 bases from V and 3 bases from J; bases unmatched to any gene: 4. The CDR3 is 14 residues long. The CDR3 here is CASSWDYSTDTQYF. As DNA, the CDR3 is TGTGCCAGCAGTTGGGACTATTCGACAGATACGCAGTATTTT.

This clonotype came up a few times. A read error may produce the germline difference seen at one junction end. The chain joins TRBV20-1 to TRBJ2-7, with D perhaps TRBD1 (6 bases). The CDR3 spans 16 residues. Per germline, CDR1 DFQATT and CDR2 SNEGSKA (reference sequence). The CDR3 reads CSARGTALRSSYKQYF. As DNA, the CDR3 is TGCAGTGCTAGAGGGACAGCACTACGGAGCTCCTACAAGCAGTACTTC.

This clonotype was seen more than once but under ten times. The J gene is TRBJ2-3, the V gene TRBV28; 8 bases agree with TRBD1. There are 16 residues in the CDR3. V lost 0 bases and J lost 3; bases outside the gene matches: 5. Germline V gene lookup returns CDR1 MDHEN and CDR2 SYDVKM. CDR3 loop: CASSLWLQGGTDTQYF. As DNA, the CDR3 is TGTGCCAGCAGTTTATGGTTACAGGGGGGTACAGATACGCAGTATTTT.

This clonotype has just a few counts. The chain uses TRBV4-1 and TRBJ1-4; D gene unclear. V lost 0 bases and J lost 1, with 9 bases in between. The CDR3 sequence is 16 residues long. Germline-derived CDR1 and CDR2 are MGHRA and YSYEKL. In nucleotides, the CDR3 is TGCGCCAGCAGCCAAGATCCCTGGGGAACTAATGAAAAACTGTTTTTT. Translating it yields CASSQDPWGTNEKLFF.

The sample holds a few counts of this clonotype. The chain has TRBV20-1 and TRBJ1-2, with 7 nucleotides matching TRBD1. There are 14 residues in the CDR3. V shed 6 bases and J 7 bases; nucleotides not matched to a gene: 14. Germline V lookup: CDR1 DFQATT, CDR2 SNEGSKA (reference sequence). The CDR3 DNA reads TGCAGTGCCACGGTAGGGGAGGGGGCGCCTGGCTACACCTTC. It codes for CSATVGEGAPGYTF.

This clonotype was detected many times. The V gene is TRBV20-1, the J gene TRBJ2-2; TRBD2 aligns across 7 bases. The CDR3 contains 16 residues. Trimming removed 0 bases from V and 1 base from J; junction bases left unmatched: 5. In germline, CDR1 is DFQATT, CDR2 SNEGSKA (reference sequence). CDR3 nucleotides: TGCAGTGCTAGAGATCTAGGCGGGGGGAACACCGGGGAGCTGTTTTTT. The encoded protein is CSARDLGGGNTGELFF.

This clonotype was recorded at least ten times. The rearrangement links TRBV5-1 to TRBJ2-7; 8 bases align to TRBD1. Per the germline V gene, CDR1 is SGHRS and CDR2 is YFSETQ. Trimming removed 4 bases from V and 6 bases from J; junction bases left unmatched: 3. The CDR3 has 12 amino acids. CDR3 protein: CASSVDRGEQYF. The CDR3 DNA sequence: TGCGCCAGCAGCGTCGACAGGGGCGAGCAGTACTTC.

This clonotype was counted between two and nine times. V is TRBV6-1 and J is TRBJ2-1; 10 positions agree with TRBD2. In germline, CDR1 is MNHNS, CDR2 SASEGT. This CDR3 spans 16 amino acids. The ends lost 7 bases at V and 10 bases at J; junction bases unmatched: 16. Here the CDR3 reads CASTKVRTSGMGEQFF. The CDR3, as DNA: TGTGCCAGCACCAAGGTGCGGACTAGCGGAATGGGGGAGCAGTTCTTC.

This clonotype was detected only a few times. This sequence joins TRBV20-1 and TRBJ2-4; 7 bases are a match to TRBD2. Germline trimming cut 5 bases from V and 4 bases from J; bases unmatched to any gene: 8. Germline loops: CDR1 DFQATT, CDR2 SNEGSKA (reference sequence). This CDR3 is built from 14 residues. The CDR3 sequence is CSASRSSGKNIQYF. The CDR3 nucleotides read TGCAGTGCTTCCCGTAGTAGCGGGAAAAACATTCAGTACTTC.

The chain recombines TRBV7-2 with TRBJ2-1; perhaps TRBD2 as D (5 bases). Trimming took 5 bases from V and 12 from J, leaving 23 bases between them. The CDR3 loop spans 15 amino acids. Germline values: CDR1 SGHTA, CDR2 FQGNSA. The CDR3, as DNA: TGTGCCAGCAGCCGAAACGTTGGAGACTCAGCGGCGCAGTTCTTC. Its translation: CASSRNVGDSAAQFF.

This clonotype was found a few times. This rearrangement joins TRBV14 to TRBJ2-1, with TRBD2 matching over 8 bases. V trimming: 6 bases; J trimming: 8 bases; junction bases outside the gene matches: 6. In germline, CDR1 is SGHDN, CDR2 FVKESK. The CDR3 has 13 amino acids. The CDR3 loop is CASRSGGAYEQFF. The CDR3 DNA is TGTGCCAGCAGGTCCGGGGGGGCCTATGAGCAGTTCTTC.

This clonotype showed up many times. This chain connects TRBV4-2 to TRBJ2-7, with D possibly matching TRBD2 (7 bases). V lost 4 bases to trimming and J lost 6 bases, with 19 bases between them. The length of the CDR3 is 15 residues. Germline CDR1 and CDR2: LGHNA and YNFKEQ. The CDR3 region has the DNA TGTGCCAGCAGCCCATCAGAGGGGGGGCTCTTCGAGCAGTACTTC. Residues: CASSPSEGGLFEQYF.

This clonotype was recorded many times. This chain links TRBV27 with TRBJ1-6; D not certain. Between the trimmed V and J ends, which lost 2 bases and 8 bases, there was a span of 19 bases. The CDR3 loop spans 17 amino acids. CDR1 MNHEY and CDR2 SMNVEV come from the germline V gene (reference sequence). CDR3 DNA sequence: TGTGCCAGCAGTTTAATCTGGACCCAGAAAGGTGATTCACCCCTCCACTTT. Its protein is CASSLIWTQKGDSPLHF.

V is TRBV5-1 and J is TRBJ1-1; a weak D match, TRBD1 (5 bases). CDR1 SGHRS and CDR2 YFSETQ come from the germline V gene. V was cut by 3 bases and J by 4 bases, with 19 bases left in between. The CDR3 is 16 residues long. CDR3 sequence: CASSWGVGGTGTEAFF. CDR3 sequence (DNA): TGCGCCAGCAGCTGGGGGGTCGGGGGGACGGGCACTGAAGCTTTCTTT.

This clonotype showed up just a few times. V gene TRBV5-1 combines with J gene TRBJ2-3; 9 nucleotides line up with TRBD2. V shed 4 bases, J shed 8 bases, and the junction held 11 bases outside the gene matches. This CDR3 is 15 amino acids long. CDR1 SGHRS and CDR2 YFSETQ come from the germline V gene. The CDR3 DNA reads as TGCGCCAGCAGCCTCGGGCGGGGGGGGAGAGGTACGCAGTATTTT. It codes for CASSLGRGGRGTQYF.

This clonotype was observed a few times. CDR3 sequence: CASSETGPARGNEQFF. The DNA of the CDR3 is TGTGCCAGCAGTGAAACCGGTCCCGCTAGGGGCAATGAGCAGTTCTTC. V is TRBV6-1 and J is TRBJ2-1; D might be TRBD1 (5 bases). CDR3 length: 16 amino acids. Germline-derived CDR1 and CDR2 are MNHNS and SASEGT. Deletions cut 2 bases from V and 6 bases from J, with 17 bases between.

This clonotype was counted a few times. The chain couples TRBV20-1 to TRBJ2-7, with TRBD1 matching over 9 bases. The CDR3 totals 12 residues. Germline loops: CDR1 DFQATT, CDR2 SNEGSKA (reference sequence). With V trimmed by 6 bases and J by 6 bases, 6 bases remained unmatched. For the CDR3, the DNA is TGCAGTGCCAAACAGGGGGCCGGCGAGCAGTACTTC. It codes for CSAKQGAGEQYF.

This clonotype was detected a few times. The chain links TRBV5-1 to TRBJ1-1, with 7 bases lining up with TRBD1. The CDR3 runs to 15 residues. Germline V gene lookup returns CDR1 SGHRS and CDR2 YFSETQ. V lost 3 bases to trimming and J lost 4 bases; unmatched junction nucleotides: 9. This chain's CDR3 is CASSSGGLRGTEAFF. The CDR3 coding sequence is TGCGCCAGCAGCTCAGGGGGTCTACGGGGCACTGAAGCTTTCTTT.

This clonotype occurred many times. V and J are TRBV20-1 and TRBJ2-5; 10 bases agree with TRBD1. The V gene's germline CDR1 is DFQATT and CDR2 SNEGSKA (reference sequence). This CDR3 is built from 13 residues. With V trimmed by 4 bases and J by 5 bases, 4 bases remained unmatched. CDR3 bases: TGCAGTGCTAAAGGGACAGGGGACGAGACCCAGTACTTC. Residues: CSAKGTGDETQYF.

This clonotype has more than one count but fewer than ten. CDR3 DNA: TGTGCCAGCAGCTTAGAGGCGGGAGGAGAAGAGACCCAGTACTTC. It is translated as CASSLEAGGEETQYF. The chain couples TRBV7-6 to TRBJ2-5; 8 nucleotides line up with TRBD2. V dropped 1 base and J dropped 3; count of bases not matched to a gene: 4. The CDR3 consists of 15 residues. Germline CDR1 and CDR2: SGHVS and FNYEAQ.

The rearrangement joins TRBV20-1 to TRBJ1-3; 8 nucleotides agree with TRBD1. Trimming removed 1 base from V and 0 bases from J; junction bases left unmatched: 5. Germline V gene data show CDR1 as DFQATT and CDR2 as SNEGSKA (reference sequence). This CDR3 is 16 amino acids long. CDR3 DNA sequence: TGCAGTGCTAGAGTCCAGGGGGCCGCCTCTGGAAACACCATATATTTT. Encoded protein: CSARVQGAASGNTIYF.